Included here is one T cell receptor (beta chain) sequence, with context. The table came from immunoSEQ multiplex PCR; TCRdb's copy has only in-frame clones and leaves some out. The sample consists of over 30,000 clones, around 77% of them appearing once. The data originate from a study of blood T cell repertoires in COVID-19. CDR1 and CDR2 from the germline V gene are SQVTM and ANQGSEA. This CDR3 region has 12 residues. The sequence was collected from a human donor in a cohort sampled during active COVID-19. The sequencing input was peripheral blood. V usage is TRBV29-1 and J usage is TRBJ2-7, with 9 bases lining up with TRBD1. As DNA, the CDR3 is TGCAGTGGAGGGACAGGGAGGTACGAGCAGTACTTC. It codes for CSGGTGRYEQYF.